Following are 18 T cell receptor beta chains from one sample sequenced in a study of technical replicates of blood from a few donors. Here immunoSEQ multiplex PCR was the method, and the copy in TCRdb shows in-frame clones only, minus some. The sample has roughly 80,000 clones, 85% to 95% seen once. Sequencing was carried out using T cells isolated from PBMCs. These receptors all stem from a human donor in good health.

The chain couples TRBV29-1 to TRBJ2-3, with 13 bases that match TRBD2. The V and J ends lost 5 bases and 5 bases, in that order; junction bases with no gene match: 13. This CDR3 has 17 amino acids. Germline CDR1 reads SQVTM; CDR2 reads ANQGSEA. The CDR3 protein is CSVWGLAGKSQLDTQYF. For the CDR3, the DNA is TGCAGCGTTTGGGGACTAGCGGGAAAGAGCCAGTTAGATACGCAGTATTTT.

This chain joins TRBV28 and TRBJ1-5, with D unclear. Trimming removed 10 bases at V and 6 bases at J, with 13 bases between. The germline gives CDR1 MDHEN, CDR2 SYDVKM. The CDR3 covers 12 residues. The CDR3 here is CAIRGSGQPQHF. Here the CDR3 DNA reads TGTGCCATAAGAGGCTCGGGTCAGCCCCAGCATTTT.

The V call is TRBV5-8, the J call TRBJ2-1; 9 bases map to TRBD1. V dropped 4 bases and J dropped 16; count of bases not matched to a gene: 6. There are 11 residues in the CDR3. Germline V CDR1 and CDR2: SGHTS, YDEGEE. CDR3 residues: CASSLGTGHFF. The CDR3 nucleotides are TGTGCCAGCAGCCTAGGGACAGGGCACTTCTTC.

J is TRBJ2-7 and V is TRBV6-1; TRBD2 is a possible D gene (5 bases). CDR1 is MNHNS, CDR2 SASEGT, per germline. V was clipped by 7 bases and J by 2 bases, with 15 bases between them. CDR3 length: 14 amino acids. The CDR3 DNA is TGTGCCAGCACAGCCGGGGATAGAGCCTACGAGCAGTACTTC. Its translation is CASTAGDRAYEQYF.

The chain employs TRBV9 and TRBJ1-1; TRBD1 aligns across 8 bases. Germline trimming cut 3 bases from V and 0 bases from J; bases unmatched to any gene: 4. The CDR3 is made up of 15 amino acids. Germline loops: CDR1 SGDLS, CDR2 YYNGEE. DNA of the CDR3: TGTGCCAGCAGCGGGGGGACAGGATTGAACACTGAAGCTTTCTTT. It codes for CASSGGTGLNTEAFF.

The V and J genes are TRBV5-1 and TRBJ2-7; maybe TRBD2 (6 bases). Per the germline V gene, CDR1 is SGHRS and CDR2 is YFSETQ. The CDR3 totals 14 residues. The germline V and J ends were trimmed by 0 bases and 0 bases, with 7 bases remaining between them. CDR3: CASSLGGVSYEQYF. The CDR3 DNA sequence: TGCGCCAGCAGCTTGGGCGGGGTCTCCTACGAGCAGTACTTC. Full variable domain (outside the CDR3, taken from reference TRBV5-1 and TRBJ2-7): KAGVTQTPRYLIKTRGQQVTLSCSPISGHRSVSWYQQTPGQGLQFLFEYFSETQRNKGNFPGRFSGRQFSNSRSEMNVSTLELGDSALYLCASSLGGVSYEQYFGPGTRLTVT.

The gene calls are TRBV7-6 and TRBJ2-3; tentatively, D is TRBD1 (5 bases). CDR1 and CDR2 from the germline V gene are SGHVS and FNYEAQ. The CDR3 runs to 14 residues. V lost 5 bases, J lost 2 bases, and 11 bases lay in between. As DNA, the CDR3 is TGTGCCAGCAGCCAGGACACAACCACAGATACGCAGTATTTT. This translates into CASSQDTTTDTQYF.

The CDR3 loop is CASSLKVGGEKLFF. The CDR3 bases are TGTGCCAGCTCACTAAAGGTGGGCGGGGAAAAACTGTTTTTT. V is TRBV18 and J is TRBJ1-4; no clear D. Germline V lookup: CDR1 KGHSH, CDR2 LQKENI. The CDR3 extends over 14 amino acids. Deletions cut 4 bases from V and 8 bases from J, with 14 bases between.

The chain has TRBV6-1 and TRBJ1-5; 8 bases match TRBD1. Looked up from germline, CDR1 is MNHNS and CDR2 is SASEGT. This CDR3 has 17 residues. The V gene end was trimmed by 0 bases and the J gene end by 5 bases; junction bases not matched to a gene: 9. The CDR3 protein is CASSEALVTGVYQPQHF. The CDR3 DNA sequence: TGTGCCAGCAGTGAAGCGCTTGTGACAGGGGTTTATCAGCCCCAGCATTTT.

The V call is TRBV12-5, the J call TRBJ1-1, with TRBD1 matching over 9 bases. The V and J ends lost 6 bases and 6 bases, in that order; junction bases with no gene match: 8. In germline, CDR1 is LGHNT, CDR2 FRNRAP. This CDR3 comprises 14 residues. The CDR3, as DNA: TGTGCTAGTGGAGGGACAGGGTTGTATTCTGAAGCTTTCTTT. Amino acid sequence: CASGGTGLYSEAFF.

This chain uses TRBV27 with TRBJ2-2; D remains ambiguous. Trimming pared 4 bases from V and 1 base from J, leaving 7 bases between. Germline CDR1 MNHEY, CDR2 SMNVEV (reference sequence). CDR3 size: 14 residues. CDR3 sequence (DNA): TGTGCCAGCAGTTACTATAGGAACACCGGGGAGCTGTTTTTT. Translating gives CASSYYRNTGELFF.

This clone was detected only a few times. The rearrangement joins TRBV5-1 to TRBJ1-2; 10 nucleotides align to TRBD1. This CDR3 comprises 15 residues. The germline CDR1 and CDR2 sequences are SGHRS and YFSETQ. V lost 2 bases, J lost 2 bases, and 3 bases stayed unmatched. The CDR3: CASSFQTGGNYGYTF. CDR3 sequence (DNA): TGCGCCAGCAGCTTTCAGACAGGGGGCAACTATGGCTACACCTTC.

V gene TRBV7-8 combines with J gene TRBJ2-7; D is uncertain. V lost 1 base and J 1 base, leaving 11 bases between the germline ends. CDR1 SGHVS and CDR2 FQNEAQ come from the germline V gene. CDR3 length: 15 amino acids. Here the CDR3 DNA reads TGTGCCAGCAGCTTAGAGGTGGGCTTTTCCTACGAGCAGTACTTC. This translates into CASSLEVGFSYEQYF.

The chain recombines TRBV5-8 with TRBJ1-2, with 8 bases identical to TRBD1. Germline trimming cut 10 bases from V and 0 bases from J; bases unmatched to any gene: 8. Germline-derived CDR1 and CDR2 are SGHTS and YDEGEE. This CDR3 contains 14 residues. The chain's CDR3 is CAGGQGAANYGYTF. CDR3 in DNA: TGTGCCGGAGGACAGGGCGCGGCTAACTATGGCTACACCTTC.

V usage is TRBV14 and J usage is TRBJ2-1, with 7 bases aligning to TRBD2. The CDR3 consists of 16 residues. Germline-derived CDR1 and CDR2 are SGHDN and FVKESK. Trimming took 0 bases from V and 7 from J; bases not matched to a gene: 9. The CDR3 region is CASSQEWREYGNEQFF. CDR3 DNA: TGTGCCAGCAGCCAAGAATGGCGGGAGTATGGGAATGAGCAGTTCTTC.

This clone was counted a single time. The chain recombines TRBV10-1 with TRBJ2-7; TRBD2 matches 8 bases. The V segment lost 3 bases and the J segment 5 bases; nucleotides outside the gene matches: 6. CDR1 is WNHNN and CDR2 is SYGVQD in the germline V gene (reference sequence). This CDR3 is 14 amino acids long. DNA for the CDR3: TGCGCCAGCAGTGAAACAAGCGGGAGAAACGAGCAGTACTTC. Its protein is CASSETSGRNEQYF.

CDR3 in DNA: TGTGCCAGCAGATCAGGGGACGAGCAGTACTTC. Translated, it gives CASRSGDEQYF. This chain joins TRBV6-5 and TRBJ2-7; a weak D match, TRBD1 (6 bases). The CDR3 runs 11 residues. CDR1 MNHEY and CDR2 SVGAGI come from the germline V gene. Trimming took 6 bases from V and 5 from J, leaving 8 bases between them.

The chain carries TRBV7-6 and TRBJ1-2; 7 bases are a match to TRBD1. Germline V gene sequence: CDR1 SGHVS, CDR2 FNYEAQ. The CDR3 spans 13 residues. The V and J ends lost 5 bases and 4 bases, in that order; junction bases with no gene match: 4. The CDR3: CASSMGQIYGYTF. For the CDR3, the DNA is TGTGCCAGCAGCATGGGACAGATCTATGGCTACACCTTC.